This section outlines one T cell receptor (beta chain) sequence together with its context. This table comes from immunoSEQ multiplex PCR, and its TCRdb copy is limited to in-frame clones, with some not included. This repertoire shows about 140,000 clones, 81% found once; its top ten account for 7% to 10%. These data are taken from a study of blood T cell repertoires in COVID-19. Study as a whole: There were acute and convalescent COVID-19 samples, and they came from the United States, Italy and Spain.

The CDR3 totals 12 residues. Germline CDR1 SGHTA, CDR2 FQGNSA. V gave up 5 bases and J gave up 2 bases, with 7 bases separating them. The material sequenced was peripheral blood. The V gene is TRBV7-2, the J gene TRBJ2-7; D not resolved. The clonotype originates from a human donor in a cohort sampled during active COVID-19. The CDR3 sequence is CASSPPAYEQYF. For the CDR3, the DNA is TGTGCCAGCAGCCCCCCCGCCTACGAGCAGTACTTC.